This is a list of T cell receptor beta chains from one sample in a study of blood T cell repertoires in COVID-19. Data came from immunoSEQ multiplex PCR; TCRdb stores just in-frame clones and leaves some out. The data show roughly 250,000 clones, with roughly 87% seen just once and about 6% held by the top ten. The sequencing input was PBMCs or T cells enriched from blood (not recorded which). These receptors all stem from a woman in her 30s with acute COVID-19. Each CDR3 is given with its conserved first and last residue. Each record gives: V gene, D gene, clone size, J gene, CDR3 protein, CDR3 DNA. A D gene is named only where the DNA matches it firmly. Expanded clones are given a class, and other clones once, few, many or no size at all.

V: TRBV29-1
D: TRBD1
size: few
J: TRBJ1-1
CDR3: CSVGRDSTNTEAFF
DNA: TGCAGCGTTGGCCGGGACAGTACGAACACTGAAGCTTTCTTT

V: TRBV5-6
D: TRBD1
size: NA
J: TRBJ1-5
CDR3: CASSQTGQGAWQPQHF
DNA: TGTGCCAGCAGCCAGACGGGACAGGGGGCATGGCAGCCCCAGCATTTT

V: TRBV12-3/TRBV12-4
D: NA
size: NA
J: TRBJ1-2
CDR3: CASSYRANYGYTF
DNA: TGTGCCAGCAGCTACAGGGCGAACTATGGCTACACCTTC

V: TRBV19
D: NA
size: once
J: TRBJ1-2
CDR3: CASSIDLAGRLGYTF
DNA: TGTGCCAGTAGTATCGACCTAGCGGGGCGTTTGGGCTACACCTTC

V: TRBV28
D: TRBD1
size: NA
J: TRBJ1-5
CDR3: CASSRDRGVPNQPQHF
DNA: TGTGCCAGCAGTAGGGACAGGGGAGTTCCCAATCAGCCCCAGCATTTT

V: TRBV3-1/TRBV3-2
D: NA
size: NA
J: TRBJ2-1
CDR3: CASSPTTDFYNEQFF
DNA: TGTGCCAGCAGCCCCACCACAGATTTCTACAATGAGCAGTTCTTC

V: TRBV15
D: NA
size: NA
J: TRBJ2-2
CDR3: CATSSGGARTGELFF
DNA: TGTGCCACCAGCAGTGGGGGGGCTCGAACCGGGGAGCTGTTTTTT

V: TRBV7-2
D: TRBD1
size: NA
J: TRBJ2-2
CDR3: CASSLTGGGSGELFF
DNA: TGTGCCAGCAGCTTGACAGGGGGCGGTTCCGGGGAGCTGTTTTTT

V: TRBV10-3
D: NA
size: NA
J: TRBJ1-4
CDR3: CVARSTDTANEKLFF
DNA: TGTGTCGCACGGTCAACCGACACGGCGAATGAAAAACTGTTTTTT

V: TRBV27
D: TRBD2
size: NA
J: TRBJ2-3
CDR3: CASSSTSREARTDTQYF
DNA: TGTGCCAGCAGTTCCACTTCCCGGGAGGCACGCACAGATACGCAGTATTTT

V: TRBV5-1
D: TRBD1
size: NA
J: TRBJ2-1
CDR3: CASRPGTGGRDEQFF
DNA: TGCGCCAGCAGACCCGGGACAGGGGGAAGGGATGAGCAGTTCTTC

V: TRBV7-2
D: NA
size: NA
J: TRBJ1-2
CDR3: CASSLRGDSRYGYTF
DNA: TGTGCCAGCAGCTTACGGGGAGATTCTAGATATGGCTACACCTTC

V: TRBV6-5
D: TRBD1
size: NA
J: TRBJ1-3
CDR3: CASSYTGDSGNTIYF
DNA: TGTGCCAGCAGTTACACAGGGGACTCTGGAAACACCATATATTTT

V: TRBV15
D: NA
size: NA
J: TRBJ1-2
CDR3: CATSTGQKNYGYTF
DNA: TGTGCCACCAGCACGGGACAAAAAAACTATGGCTACACCTTC

V: TRBV5-1
D: TRBD1
size: NA
J: TRBJ1-3
CDR3: CASSAGTAGENTIYF
DNA: TGCGCCAGCAGCGCGGGGACAGCCGGGGAAAACACCATATATTTT

V: TRBV5-1
D: TRBD1
size: NA
J: TRBJ1-1
CDR3: CASSLGQGLGANTEAFF
DNA: TGCGCCAGCAGCTTGGGACAGGGGTTGGGGGCTAACACTGAAGCTTTCTTT

V: TRBV5-1
D: TRBD2
size: NA
J: TRBJ2-5
CDR3: CASSRGTSGGRETQYF
DNA: TGCGCCAGCAGCCGGGGGACTAGCGGGGGTAGGGAGACCCAGTACTTC

V: TRBV5-8
D: NA
size: NA
J: TRBJ2-2
CDR3: CASSSRRGLNTGELFF
DNA: TGTGCCAGCAGCTCCCGGAGAGGGCTGAACACCGGGGAGCTGTTTTTT

V: TRBV7-2
D: NA
size: NA
J: TRBJ2-7
CDR3: CASSLERVGREQYF
DNA: TGTGCCAGCAGCTTAGAGAGGGTGGGTCGGGAGCAGTACTTC

V: TRBV4-3
D: NA
size: NA
J: TRBJ1-4
CDR3: CASSQPDRNFVEKLFF
DNA: TGCGCCAGCAGCCAACCCGACAGGAATTTTGTTGAAAAACTGTTTTTT

V: TRBV7-8
D: NA
size: NA
J: TRBJ1-4
CDR3: CASTQGSTNEKLFF
DNA: TGTGCCAGCACTCAGGGAAGCACTAATGAAAAACTGTTTTTT

V: TRBV10-3
D: NA
size: NA
J: TRBJ2-6
CDR3: CAIRAEGANVLTF
DNA: TGTGCCATCAGAGCGGAAGGGGCCAACGTCCTGACTTTC

V: TRBV5-1
D: NA
size: NA
J: TRBJ1-2
CDR3: CASSSTVPNYGYTF
DNA: TGCGCCAGCAGCTCGACAGTCCCTAACTATGGCTACACCTTC

V: TRBV2
D: TRBD1
size: NA
J: TRBJ1-5
CDR3: CASNPTGGMGQPQHF
DNA: TGTGCCAGCAATCCGACAGGGGGCATGGGTCAGCCCCAGCATTTT

V: TRBV18
D: NA
size: NA
J: TRBJ1-1
CDR3: CASSPPGQQRTEAFF
DNA: TGTGCCAGCTCACCACCGGGACAACAGAGGACTGAAGCTTTCTTT

V: TRBV7-9
D: TRBD2
size: NA
J: TRBJ2-1
CDR3: CASSPSGSLHNEQFF
DNA: TGTGCCAGCAGCCCCAGCGGGAGCCTACACAATGAGCAGTTCTTC

V: TRBV2
D: TRBD1
size: NA
J: TRBJ2-2
CDR3: CASSDRGAGELFF
DNA: TGTGCCAGCAGCGACAGGGGTGCCGGGGAGCTGTTTTTT

V: TRBV15
D: NA
size: NA
J: TRBJ2-7
CDR3: CATSRARGPYEQYF
DNA: TGTGCCACCAGCAGGGCCAGGGGCCCCTACGAGCAGTACTTC

V: TRBV4-1
D: NA
size: few
J: TRBJ2-1
CDR3: CASSLVQGPYNEQFF
DNA: TGCGCCAGCAGCCTTGTACAGGGTCCGTACAATGAGCAGTTCTTC

V: TRBV7-9
D: TRBD2
size: NA
J: TRBJ2-1
CDR3: CASSSTSGRVYNEQFF
DNA: TGTGCCAGCAGTTCGACTAGCGGGAGAGTTTACAATGAGCAGTTCTTC

V: TRBV7-2
D: TRBD1
size: NA
J: TRBJ2-3
CDR3: CASSSTDRVGDTQYF
DNA: TGTGCCAGCAGCTCGACCGACAGGGTCGGAGATACGCAGTATTTT

V: TRBV7-2
D: NA
size: NA
J: TRBJ1-1
CDR3: CASSLRVPSGGLTEAFF
DNA: TGTGCCAGCAGCTTAAGAGTTCCCTCGGGGGGCCTCACTGAAGCTTTCTTT

V: TRBV2
D: NA
size: NA
J: TRBJ2-7
CDR3: CASRGPGEQYF
DNA: TGTGCCAGCAGGGGCCCAGGCGAGCAGTACTTC

V: TRBV28
D: TRBD1
size: once
J: TRBJ1-5
CDR3: CASKGWTGGQPQHF
DNA: TGTGCCAGCAAAGGATGGACAGGGGGACAGCCCCAGCATTTT

V: TRBV28
D: TRBD1
size: NA
J: TRBJ1-2
CDR3: CASSPAHLGNRDRDNYGYTF
DNA: TGTGCCAGCAGTCCCGCCCATCTGGGGAACCGGGACAGGGATAACTATGGCTACACCTTC

V: TRBV19
D: NA
size: few
J: TRBJ1-1
CDR3: CASSRQKNTEAFF
DNA: TGTGCCAGTAGTCGACAGAAGAACACTGAAGCTTTCTTT

V: TRBV7-9
D: NA
size: NA
J: TRBJ1-2
CDR3: CASTPGLGYTF
DNA: TGTGCCAGCACCCCTGGGCTTGGCTACACCTTC

V: TRBV2
D: NA
size: NA
J: TRBJ1-5
CDR3: CASSAQGSNQPQHF
DNA: TGTGCCAGCAGCGCCCAGGGGAGCAATCAGCCCCAGCATTTT

V: TRBV6-6
D: NA
size: NA
J: TRBJ2-7
CDR3: CASSSGTPTYEQYF
DNA: TGTGCCAGCAGTTCCGGGACACCAACCTACGAGCAGTACTTC

V: TRBV11-2
D: TRBD2
size: NA
J: TRBJ2-1
CDR3: CASSSRTSGGISLYNEQFF
DNA: TGTGCCAGCAGCTCCCGGACTAGCGGGGGGATATCCCTCTACAATGAGCAGTTCTTC

V: TRBV27
D: TRBD1
size: once
J: TRBJ1-4
CDR3: CASSFLGTGLTNEKLFF
DNA: TGTGCCAGCAGTTTCTTGGGGACAGGGCTAACTAATGAAAAACTGTTTTTT

V: TRBV11-1
D: NA
size: NA
J: TRBJ2-2
CDR3: CASSFYGDTGELFF
DNA: TGTGCCAGCAGCTTCTATGGAGACACCGGGGAGCTGTTTTTT

V: TRBV3-1/TRBV3-2
D: TRBD2
size: NA
J: TRBJ2-3
CDR3: CASRIAGGPIDTQYF
DNA: TGTGCCAGCAGGATAGCGGGAGGGCCGATAGATACGCAGTATTTT

V: TRBV5-1
D: NA
size: NA
J: TRBJ2-5
CDR3: CASNQGRVAETQYF
DNA: TGCGCCAGCAACCAGGGGCGCGTTGCGGAGACCCAGTACTTC

V: TRBV5-1
D: TRBD1
size: NA
J: TRBJ1-1
CDR3: CASSSGTGNTEAFF
DNA: TGCGCCAGCAGCTCCGGGACAGGGAACACTGAAGCTTTCTTT

V: TRBV7-9
D: NA
size: NA
J: TRBJ1-2
CDR3: CASRGMEGSYTF
DNA: TGTGCCAGCCGGGGTATGGAGGGTTCATACACCTTC

V: TRBV27
D: NA
size: NA
J: TRBJ2-7
CDR3: CASSYGGKDSYEQYF
DNA: TGTGCCAGCAGTTATGGAGGGAAAGACTCCTACGAGCAGTACTTC

V: TRBV6-2/TRBV6-3
D: NA
size: NA
J: TRBJ2-7
CDR3: CASSYNREPLPYEQYF
DNA: TGTGCCAGCAGTTACAACAGGGAGCCCCTACCCTACGAGCAGTACTTC

V: TRBV19
D: NA
size: NA
J: TRBJ1-1
CDR3: CASRRGWSVNTEAFF
DNA: TGTGCCAGTAGGAGAGGGTGGTCAGTGAACACTGAAGCTTTCTTT

V: TRBV28
D: TRBD1
size: NA
J: TRBJ1-1
CDR3: CAITIVTGGGMENTEAFF
DNA: TGTGCCATAACTATAGTGACAGGGGGCGGGATGGAGAACACTGAAGCTTTCTTT

V: TRBV18
D: TRBD1
size: NA
J: TRBJ2-2
CDR3: CASSPRTGETGELFF
DNA: TGTGCCAGCTCACCACGCACAGGGGAAACCGGGGAGCTGTTTTTT

V: TRBV19
D: NA
size: once
J: TRBJ2-2
CDR3: CASSIVSEYPNTGELFF
DNA: TGTGCCAGTAGTATAGTGTCGGAGTACCCGAACACCGGGGAGCTGTTTTTT

V: TRBV29-1
D: NA
size: NA
J: TRBJ2-1
CDR3: CSVGSAGSNEQFF
DNA: TGCAGCGTTGGATCGGCGGGAAGCAATGAGCAGTTCTTC

V: TRBV10-3
D: TRBD1
size: NA
J: TRBJ1-1
CDR3: CAIRPQGAAGTEAFF
DNA: TGTGCCATCAGACCGCAGGGGGCCGCGGGCACTGAAGCTTTCTTT

V: TRBV19
D: NA
size: NA
J: TRBJ1-1
CDR3: CASSIRGRTEAFF
DNA: TGTGCCAGTAGTATTCGCGGTCGCACTGAAGCTTTCTTT